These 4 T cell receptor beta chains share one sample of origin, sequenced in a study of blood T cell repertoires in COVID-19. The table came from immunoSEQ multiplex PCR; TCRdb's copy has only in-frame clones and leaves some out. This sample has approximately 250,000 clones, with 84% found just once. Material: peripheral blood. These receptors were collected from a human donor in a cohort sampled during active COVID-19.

CDR3 protein: CASSLSGGSNEKLFF. DNA of the CDR3: TGTGCCAGCAGCTTATCAGGGGGGAGTAATGAAAAACTGTTTTTT. V and J are TRBV7-8 and TRBJ1-4; 7 positions agree with TRBD1. After removal of 2 bases from V and 4 bases from J, the junction contained 4 bases not matched to a gene. CDR3 length: 15 amino acids. Looked up from germline, CDR1 is SGHVS and CDR2 is FQNEAQ.

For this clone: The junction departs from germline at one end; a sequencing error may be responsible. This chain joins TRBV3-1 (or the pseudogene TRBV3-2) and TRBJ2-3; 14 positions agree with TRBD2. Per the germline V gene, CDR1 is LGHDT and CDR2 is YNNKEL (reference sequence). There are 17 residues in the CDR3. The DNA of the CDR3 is TGTGCCAGCAGTCAAGGGACTAGCGGGGGTCGCACAGATACGCAGTATTTT. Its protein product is CASSQGTSGGRTDTQYF.

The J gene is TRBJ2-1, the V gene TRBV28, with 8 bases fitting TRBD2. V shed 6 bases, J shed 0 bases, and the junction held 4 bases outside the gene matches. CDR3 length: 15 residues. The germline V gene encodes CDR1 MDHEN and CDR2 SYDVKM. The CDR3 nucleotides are TGTGCCAGCAGCCTCGGGGGGGTCTCCTACAATGAGCAGTTCTTC. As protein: CASSLGGVSYNEQFF. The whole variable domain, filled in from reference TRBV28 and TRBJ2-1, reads DVKVTQSSRYLVKRTGEKVFLECVQDMDHENMFWYRQDPGLGLRLIYFSYDVKMKEKGDIPEGYSVSREKKERFSLILESASTNQTSMYLCASSLGGVSYNEQFFGPGTRLTVL.

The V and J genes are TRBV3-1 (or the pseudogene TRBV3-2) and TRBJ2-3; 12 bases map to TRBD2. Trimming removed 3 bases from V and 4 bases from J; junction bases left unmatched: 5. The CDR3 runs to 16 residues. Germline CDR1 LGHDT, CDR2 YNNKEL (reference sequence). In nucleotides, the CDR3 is TGTGCCAGCAGCCAGGCGACTAGCGGGAGATCAGATACGCAGTATTTT. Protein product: CASSQATSGRSDTQYF.